The 9 T cell receptor beta chains below come from one sample, sequenced in a study of blood T cell repertoires in COVID-19. Repertoires were generated with immunoSEQ multiplex PCR, while TCRdb's copy carries only in-frame clones and drops some. The repertoire has around 99,000 clones, 89% of them found once; the top ten carry approximately 4.9%. Material for sequencing was peripheral blood. Receptor source: a middle-aged man with active or convalescent COVID-19.

The chain employs TRBV9 and TRBJ2-1, with D tentatively TRBD2 (5 bases). V was shortened by 2 bases and J by 5 bases, with 14 bases between the two germline ends. The CDR3 runs to 15 residues. In germline, CDR1 is SGDLS, CDR2 YYNGEE. This CDR3 is CASSVGPSGDNEQFF. The CDR3 bases are TGTGCCAGCAGCGTCGGACCCAGCGGTGACAATGAGCAGTTCTTC. The full variable domain, rest sourced from reference TRBV9 and TRBJ2-1, is DSGVTQTPKHLITATGQRVTLRCSPRSGDLSVYWYQQSLDQGLQFLIQYYNGEERAKGNILERFSAQQFPDLHSELNLSSLELGDSALYFCASSVGPSGDNEQFFGPGTRLTVL.

The rearrangement joins TRBV11-2 to TRBJ2-5, with D unclear. CDR1 and CDR2 (germline): SGHAT, FQNNGV. This CDR3 contains 15 residues. The V end was cut by 1 base, the J end by 1 base, with 10 bases between. The DNA of the CDR3 is TGTGCCAGCAGCTTAGTCGACGCTAGCCAAGAGACCCAGTACTTC. It translates to CASSLVDASQETQYF.

V and J are TRBV2 and TRBJ1-1; TRBD1 matches at 8 bases. Germline V gene data show CDR1 as SNHLY and CDR2 as FYNNEI. This CDR3 is built from 16 residues. V lost 6 bases to trimming and J lost 5 bases; unmatched junction nucleotides: 14. Here the CDR3 reads CASSLVKGQGKTEAFF. The CDR3 region has the DNA TGTGCCAGCAGCCTCGTAAAAGGACAGGGTAAAACTGAAGCTTTCTTT.

The CDR3 is CASSSQTGSEAFF. For the CDR3, the DNA is TGTGCCAGCAGCTCACAGACAGGTTCTGAAGCTTTCTTT. This chain links TRBV7-3 with TRBJ1-1; possible D gene TRBD1, 6 bases. The V end lost 4 bases, the J end lost 6 bases, and 12 bases lay between the germline ends. Germline V gene lookup returns CDR1 SGHTA and CDR2 FQGTGA. There are 13 residues in the CDR3.

This chain connects TRBV11-2 to TRBJ1-2; D might be TRBD1 (5 bases). Deletions cut 5 bases from V and 6 bases from J, with 16 bases between. Germline CDR1 is SGHAT and CDR2 is FQNNGV. The CDR3 runs 14 residues. CDR3 sequence reads: CASSATWGEDGYTF. The CDR3 coding sequence is TGTGCCAGCAGCGCGACATGGGGGGAAGATGGCTACACCTTC.

Comments on this clone: One junction end does not reproduce the germline sequence, and a read error may be involved. The CDR3 bases are TGTGCTAGCAGCTTAAATCCAGACTCTGGAAACACCATATATTTT. This encodes CASSLNPDSGNTIYF. The rearrangement joins TRBV7-7 to TRBJ1-3; D unresolved. The CDR3 has 15 amino acids. Germline CDR1 SSHAT, CDR2 FNYEAQ (reference sequence).

This chain connects TRBV27 to TRBJ1-2; 10 nucleotides align to TRBD1. Germline values: CDR1 MNHEY, CDR2 SMNVEV (reference sequence). There are 16 residues in the CDR3. V dropped 0 bases and J dropped 4; count of bases not matched to a gene: 5. The CDR3 DNA is TGTGCCAGCAGTTTATCGTGGACAGGGGGGGGCTATGGCTACACCTTC. This encodes CASSLSWTGGGYGYTF.

The CDR3: CASSLEAGVAEQYF. The CDR3 nucleotides read TGTGCCAGCAGTCTAGAAGCGGGAGTAGCTGAGCAGTACTTC. This chain joins TRBV11-2 and TRBJ2-7; 8 bases are a match to TRBD2. The junction had 11 bases not matched to a gene; V was cut back by 6 bases and J by 7 bases. The CDR3 runs to 14 residues. Germline V gives CDR1 SGHAT, CDR2 FQNNGV.

The rearrangement joins TRBV6-2 or TRBV6-3 to TRBJ1-2; TRBD1 might be the D (6 bases). Germline-derived CDR1 and CDR2 are MNHEY and SVGEGT. The CDR3 is made up of 15 amino acids. Trimming took off 4 bases at V and 8 bases at J, with 20 bases between the two ends. CDR3 in amino acids: CASSSPDRTNSGYTF. DNA of the CDR3: TGTGCCAGCAGTTCCCCCGACAGGACGAACTCCGGCTACACCTTC.